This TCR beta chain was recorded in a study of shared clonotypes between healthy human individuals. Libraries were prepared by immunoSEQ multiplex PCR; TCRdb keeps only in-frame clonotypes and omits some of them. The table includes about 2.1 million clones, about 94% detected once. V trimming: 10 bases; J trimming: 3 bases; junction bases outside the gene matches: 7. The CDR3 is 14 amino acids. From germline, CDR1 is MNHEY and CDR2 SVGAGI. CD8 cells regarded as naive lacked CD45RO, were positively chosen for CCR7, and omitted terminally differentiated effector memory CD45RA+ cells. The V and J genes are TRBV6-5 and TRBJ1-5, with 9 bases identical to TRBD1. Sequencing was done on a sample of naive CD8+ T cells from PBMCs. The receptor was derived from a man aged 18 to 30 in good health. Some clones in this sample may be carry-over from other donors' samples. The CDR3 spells CATQGAKDNQPQHF. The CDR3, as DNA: TGTGCCACACAGGGGGCCAAGGACAATCAGCCCCAGCATTTT.